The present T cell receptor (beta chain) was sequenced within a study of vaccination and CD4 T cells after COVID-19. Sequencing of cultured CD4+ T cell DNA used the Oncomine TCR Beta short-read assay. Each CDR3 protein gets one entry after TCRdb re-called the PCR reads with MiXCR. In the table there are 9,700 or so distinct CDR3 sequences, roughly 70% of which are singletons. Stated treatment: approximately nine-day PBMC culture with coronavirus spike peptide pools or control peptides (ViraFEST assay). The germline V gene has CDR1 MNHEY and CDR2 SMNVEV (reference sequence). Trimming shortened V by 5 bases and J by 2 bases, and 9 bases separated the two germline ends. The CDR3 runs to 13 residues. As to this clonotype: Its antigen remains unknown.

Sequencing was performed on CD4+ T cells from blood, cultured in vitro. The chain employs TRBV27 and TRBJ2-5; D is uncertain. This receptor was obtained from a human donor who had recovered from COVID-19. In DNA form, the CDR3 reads TGTGCCAGCAGTATACGACGGCAAGAGACCCAGTACTTC. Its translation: CASSIRRQETQYF.